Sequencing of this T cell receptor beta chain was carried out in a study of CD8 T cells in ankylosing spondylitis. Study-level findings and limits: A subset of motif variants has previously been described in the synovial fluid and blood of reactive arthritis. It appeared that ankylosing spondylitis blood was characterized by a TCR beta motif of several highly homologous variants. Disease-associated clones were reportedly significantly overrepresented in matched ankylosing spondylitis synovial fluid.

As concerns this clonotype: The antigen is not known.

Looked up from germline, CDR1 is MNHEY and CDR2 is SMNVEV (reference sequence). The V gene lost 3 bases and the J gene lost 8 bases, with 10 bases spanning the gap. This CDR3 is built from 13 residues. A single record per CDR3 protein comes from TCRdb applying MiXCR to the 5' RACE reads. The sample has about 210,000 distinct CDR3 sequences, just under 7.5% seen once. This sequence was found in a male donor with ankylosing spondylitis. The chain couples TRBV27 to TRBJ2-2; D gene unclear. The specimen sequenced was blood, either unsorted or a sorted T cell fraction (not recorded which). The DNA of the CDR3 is TGTGCCAGCAGTTTGCTTGGGCGAGGGGAGCTGTTTTTT. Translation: CASSLLGRGELFF.